This TCR beta chain was captured by sequencing in a study of blood T cell repertoires in COVID-19. The wider study: Acute and convalescent COVID-19 samples came from the United States, Italy and Spain.

Trimming took 7 bases from V and 0 from J, leaving 16 bases between them. The CDR3 totals 16 residues. Germline values: CDR1 MNHNY, CDR2 SVGAGI (reference sequence). In the authors' workflow: Reference gene primer amplification gave nucleated cell count estimates. TCRdb's copy holds only in-frame clones and misses some; the assay was immunoSEQ multiplex PCR. That table gives V, J and clone size, and the DNA gave D and trimming. The data contain tens of thousands of clones, approximately 81% of them seen just once; the ten biggest clones take up over 25%. The chain carries TRBV6-6 and TRBJ1-5; the D gene is possibly TRBD1 (6 bases). This clonotype was obtained from a man at least 80 years old with active or convalescent COVID-19. Input material: peripheral blood. The chain's CDR3 is CASTNVVGASNQPQHF. The CDR3 region has the DNA TGTGCCAGCACCAACGTTGTGGGGGCTAGCAATCAGCCCCAGCATTTT.